A single sample gave rise to the 22 T cell receptor beta chains below, sequenced in a study of technical replicates of blood from several donors. TCRdb's copy holds only in-frame clones and misses some; the assay was immunoSEQ multiplex PCR. The sample yields tens of thousands of clones, about 95% seen once. The sequenced sample consisted of PBMCs. All receptors come from a human donor in good health. Some clones in this sample may be carry-over from other donors' samples.

This chain joins TRBV29-1 and TRBJ1-1; 9 positions agree with TRBD1. The junction had 8 bases not matched to a gene; V was cut back by 6 bases and J by 0 bases. The CDR3 consists of 15 residues. CDR1 is SQVTM and CDR2 is ANQGSEA in the germline V gene. The CDR3 here is CSVDRGSGLNTEAFF. The CDR3 DNA sequence: TGCAGCGTAGACAGGGGGAGTGGGTTGAACACTGAAGCTTTCTTT.

The chain combines TRBV10-2 with TRBJ2-3; tentatively, D is TRBD2 (6 bases). The CDR3 extends over 14 amino acids. The V gene's germline CDR1 is WSHSY and CDR2 SAAADI. Deletions cut 2 bases from V and 4 bases from J, with 10 bases between. The DNA for the CDR3 is TGCGCCAGCAGTGAGGCGGGGCTCGCAGATACGCAGTATTTT. Translation gives CASSEAGLADTQYF.

The chain is built from TRBV6-4 and TRBJ2-1; 11 bases match TRBD2. V dropped 3 bases and J dropped 5; count of bases not matched to a gene: 3. Germline loops: CDR1 MRHNA, CDR2 SNTAGT. This CDR3 has 15 residues. CDR3: CASSELAGGNNEQFF. The CDR3, as DNA: TGTGCCAGCAGTGAGTTAGCGGGGGGGAACAATGAGCAGTTCTTC.

About this clone itself: The germline gene is not matched at one end of the junction; a read error may be the cause. The CDR3 sequence: CASSLGQEATKAFF. The CDR3 DNA reads as TGTGCCAGCAGCTTAGGTCAAGAGGCCACTAAAGCTTTCTTT. The J gene is TRBJ1-1, the V gene TRBV7-2, with unresolved D. This CDR3 comprises 14 residues. CDR1 is SGHTA, CDR2 FQGNSA, per germline.

The V and J genes are TRBV5-1 and TRBJ2-7, with TRBD1 identical over 11 bases. Germline V gene data show CDR1 as SGHRS and CDR2 as YFSETQ. The CDR3 is 14 residues long. The V segment lost 4 bases and the J segment 12 bases; nucleotides outside the gene matches: 12. DNA for the CDR3: TGCGCCAGCAGCCCCGGGACAGGGGGTCCTACAGCGTACTTC. It is translated as CASSPGTGGPTAYF.

The chain links TRBV5-1 to TRBJ1-1; D gene uncertain. Looked up from germline, CDR1 is SGHRS and CDR2 is YFSETQ. The length of the CDR3 is 14 residues. V lost 6 bases to trimming and J lost 0 bases, with 12 bases between them. The CDR3 DNA reads TGCGCCAGCACCCTTCAGGCGATGAACACTGAAGCTTTCTTT. This encodes CASTLQAMNTEAFF.

This chain joins TRBV7-8 and TRBJ2-5; 9 bases fit TRBD2. The CDR3 extends over 16 amino acids. Trimming took 5 bases from V and 4 from J; bases not matched to a gene: 11. Germline V gene data show CDR1 as SGHVS and CDR2 as FQNEAQ. The CDR3 protein is CASSPTQRGEGETQYF. The CDR3 DNA follows: TGTGCCAGCAGCCCCACCCAGCGGGGGGAGGGAGAGACCCAGTACTTC. Together with reference TRBV7-8 and TRBJ2-5, the CDR3 gives the full variable domain: GAGVSQSPRYKVAKRGQDVALRCDPISGHVSLFWYQQALGQGPEFLTYFQNEAQLDKSGLPSDRFFAERPEGSVSTLKIQRTQQEDSAVYLCASSPTQRGEGETQYFGPGTRLLVL.

The genes are TRBV7-2 and TRBJ2-3; D possibly corresponds to TRBD1 (6 bases). Trimming stripped 1 base from V and 2 bases from J, with 10 bases between. The CDR3 has 15 amino acids. CDR1 and CDR2 from the germline V gene are SGHTA and FQGNSA. The CDR3 region has the DNA TGTGCCAGCAGCTTAGTGGGGGCGGTCACAGATACGCAGTATTTT. Its translation: CASSLVGAVTDTQYF.

The V call is TRBV5-1, the J call TRBJ2-3; 11 bases match TRBD2. The CDR3 runs 17 residues. The germline V gene has CDR1 SGHRS and CDR2 YFSETQ. V shed 3 bases, J shed 1 base, and the junction held 7 bases outside the gene matches. CDR3 residues: CASSSGTSGPRTDTQYF. In nucleotides, the CDR3 is TGCGCCAGCAGCTCCGGGACTAGCGGACCTCGCACAGATACGCAGTATTTT.

This clone was found once. This chain uses TRBV19 with TRBJ2-7; 8 bases agree with TRBD2. This CDR3 is 15 amino acids long. CDR1 is LNHDA, CDR2 SQIVND, per germline (reference sequence). The V gene end was trimmed by 5 bases and the J gene end by 0 bases; junction bases not matched to a gene: 6. CDR3 DNA sequence: TGTGCCAGTAGTCCTTCAGCGGGGGCCTCCTACGAGCAGTACTTC. Protein sequence: CASSPSAGASYEQYF.

V gene TRBV30 combines with J gene TRBJ2-3; unclear D gene. V dropped 3 bases and J dropped 1 base, with 8 bases sitting between them. Germline V gene lookup returns CDR1 GTSNPN and CDR2 SVGIG (reference sequence). The CDR3 runs 13 residues. CDR3 sequence reads: CAWSGTGTDTQYF. DNA for the CDR3: TGTGCCTGGAGCGGTACAGGCACAGATACGCAGTATTTT.

V and J are TRBV5-6 and TRBJ2-1; a possible D gene is TRBD2 (5 bases). With 3 bases removed from V and 0 bases from J, the gap between germline ends came to 13 bases. Germline lookup yields CDR1 SGHDT and CDR2 YYEEEE. The CDR3 is made up of 16 amino acids. The CDR3 reads CASSSLGAASYNEQFF. DNA for the CDR3: TGTGCCAGCAGCTCCCTTGGAGCGGCCTCCTACAATGAGCAGTTCTTC.

The chain carries TRBV27 and TRBJ2-7; D remains unclear. V lost 4 bases to trimming and J lost 4 bases, with 17 bases between them. This CDR3 is 15 amino acids long. CDR1 is MNHEY and CDR2 is SMNVEV in the germline V gene (reference sequence). The CDR3 nucleotides are TGTGCCAGCAGTTGGCAGGCTCAGCTGTCGTACGAGCAGTACTTC. Translation: CASSWQAQLSYEQYF.

V gene TRBV4-1 combines with J gene TRBJ2-2; D possibly corresponds to TRBD1 (5 bases). The CDR3 runs 14 residues. The germline V gene has CDR1 MGHRA and CDR2 YSYEKL. Trimming shortened V by 5 bases and J by 3 bases, and 10 bases separated the two germline ends. CDR3 loop: CASSAREDTGELFF. CDR3 DNA: TGCGCCAGCAGCGCCAGGGAAGACACCGGGGAGCTGTTTTTT.

The chain has TRBV7-3 and TRBJ2-2; D possibly corresponds to TRBD2 (6 bases). The CDR3 spans 17 residues. Germline lookup yields CDR1 SGHTA and CDR2 FQGTGA. Trimming took 5 bases from V and 6 from J, leaving 22 bases between them. CDR3 bases: TGTGCCAGCAGCAGGGGCGACCGGGACTTCCGTGCCGGGGAGCTGTTTTTT. It specifies CASSRGDRDFRAGELFF.

This chain connects TRBV4-3 to TRBJ1-2, with D unclear. The CDR3 runs 14 residues. CDR1 is LGHNA and CDR2 is YSLEER in the germline V gene. Trimming pared 1 base from V and 4 bases from J, leaving 10 bases between. CDR3 sequence reads: CASSQGELPYGYTF. The CDR3 bases are TGCGCCAGCAGCCAAGGGGAGCTGCCCTATGGCTACACCTTC.

The chain is built from TRBV9 and TRBJ2-7, with D perhaps matching TRBD2 (6 bases). V lost 4 bases, J lost 7 bases, and 18 bases lay in between. CDR1 is SGDLS and CDR2 is YYNGEE in the germline V gene. The CDR3 has 14 residues. Here the CDR3 reads CASSPWDSPVEQYF. CDR3 in DNA: TGTGCCAGCAGCCCGTGGGACTCGCCCGTAGAGCAGTACTTC.

This clone was seen just once. The rearrangement links TRBV29-1 to TRBJ1-2, with D possibly matching TRBD1 (6 bases). The V end lost 6 bases, the J end lost 5 bases, and 16 bases lay between the germline ends. Looked up from germline, CDR1 is SQVTM and CDR2 is ANQGSEA. The CDR3 length is 13 residues. The CDR3 region is CSVITGSKYGYTF. CDR3 DNA: TGCAGCGTGATAACAGGGTCAAAATATGGCTACACCTTC.

This chain connects TRBV5-1 to TRBJ2-5, with D possibly being TRBD2 (7 bases). Germline V gives CDR1 SGHRS, CDR2 YFSETQ. V lost 1 base, J lost 3 bases, and 13 bases lay in between. The CDR3 sequence is 15 residues long. Here the CDR3 DNA reads TGCGCCAGCAGCTTGTGGAAAGGGGGGGAAGAGACCCAGTACTTC. It encodes CASSLWKGGEETQYF. Looking up the rest from reference TRBV5-1 and TRBJ2-5 gives the full variable domain: KAGVTQTPRYLIKTRGQQVTLSCSPISGHRSVSWYQQTPGQGLQFLFEYFSETQRNKGNFPGRFSGRQFSNSRSEMNVSTLELGDSALYLCASSLWKGGEETQYFGPGTRLLVL.

The chain links TRBV6-5 to TRBJ2-5, with D hard to call. This CDR3 is 13 amino acids long. Germline CDR1 reads MNHEY; CDR2 reads SVGAGI. Deletions cut 6 bases from V and 5 bases from J, with 13 bases between. The CDR3 protein is CASSRTVVETQYF. CDR3 DNA: TGTGCCAGCAGCCGAACTGTAGTTGAGACCCAGTACTTC.

CDR3: CSVQGLAGRELFF. In DNA form, the CDR3 reads TGCAGCGTTCAGGGACTAGCGGGCCGGGAGCTGTTTTTT. The chain is built from TRBV29-1 and TRBJ2-2; TRBD2 aligns across 12 bases. V dropped 5 bases and J dropped 9; count of bases not matched to a gene: 4. Germline V gene sequence: CDR1 SQVTM, CDR2 ANQGSEA. The CDR3 spans 13 residues.

The DNA for the CDR3 is TGTGCCAGCAGCTTAGGGCAGGGGAAGAACACCGGGGAGCTGTTTTTT. Amino acid sequence: CASSLGQGKNTGELFF. This sequence joins TRBV11-3 and TRBJ2-2, with a tentative D call TRBD1 (6 bases). The ends were cut back, 1 base at V and 1 base at J, with 10 bases in the middle. The CDR3 is 16 amino acids. CDR1 is SGHNT and CDR2 is YENEEA in the germline V gene.